This T cell receptor (beta chain) was sequenced for a study of blood T cell repertoires in COVID-19. V lost 4 bases, J lost 8 bases, and 12 bases stayed unmatched. Germline lookup yields CDR1 SGHVS and CDR2 FNYEAQ. The CDR3 loop spans 16 amino acids. Profiled with immunoSEQ multiplex PCR; TCRdb holds only in-frame clones, not every one. The sample holds around 370,000 clones, around 86% seen once. The receptor's source is a woman in her 50s with COVID-19, enrolled during active disease. The source material was peripheral blood. The chain recombines TRBV7-6 with TRBJ1-4, with 8 bases identical to TRBD1. CDR3 sequence: CASSSRATGAGEKLFF. The CDR3 DNA reads as TGTGCCAGCAGCTCACGAGCGACAGGGGCGGGCGAAAAACTGTTTTTT.